This T cell receptor (beta chain) was identified in a study of cytomegalovirus exposure and HLA in healthy donors. The PCR employed 60 Vbeta primers together with 13 Jbeta primers. Measured with immunoSEQ multiplex PCR; TCRdb has only the in-frame clones, and not every one. The sample yields 150,000 to 200,000 clones, 79% seen once. The CDR3 runs 15 residues. Per germline, CDR1 MDHEN and CDR2 SYDVKM. J was trimmed by 3 bases and V by 5 bases; bases with no gene match: 10. The source is a man in his forties in good health and CMV-seronegative. Sample: PBMCs. The J gene is TRBJ2-7, the V gene TRBV28; TRBD1 matches 7 bases. The CDR3 region has the DNA TGTGCCAGCAGTATACCCACGACAGGGCTCTACGAGCAGTACTTC. Translated, it gives CASSIPTTGLYEQYF.